The next 8 T cell receptor beta chains were all read from a single sample in a study of blood T cell repertoires in COVID-19. TCRdb keeps only in-frame clones here, not all; method: immunoSEQ multiplex PCR. The table shows 55,000 to 80,000 clones, with around 80% occurring only once. Sequences were obtained from peripheral blood. Receptors originate from a woman of 80 years or more with active or convalescent COVID-19.

The chain carries TRBV18 and TRBJ1-3, with 7 bases matching TRBD1. CDR1 is KGHSH, CDR2 LQKENI, per germline. The V segment lost 3 bases and the J segment 3 bases; nucleotides outside the gene matches: 5. The CDR3 length is 15 residues. The CDR3 DNA is TGTGCCAGCTCACCTCTGACAGGGAATGGAAACACCATATATTTT. Translating gives CASSPLTGNGNTIYF.

CDR3 protein: CASSLERLKLDGYTF. CDR3 bases: TGTGCCAGCAGCTTAGAACGGTTGAAACTTGATGGCTACACCTTC. The V gene is TRBV11-2, the J gene TRBJ1-2; no clear D gene. This CDR3 is 15 amino acids long. V lost 0 bases, J lost 6 bases, and 14 bases lay in between. Germline V gene data show CDR1 as SGHAT and CDR2 as FQNNGV.

This chain joins TRBV2 and TRBJ1-2, with TRBD1 identical over 7 bases. Trimming removed 8 bases from V and 4 bases from J; junction bases left unmatched: 10. The CDR3 consists of 14 residues. Germline V gene sequence: CDR1 SNHLY, CDR2 FYNNEI. The CDR3 here is CASLEGGLFYGYTF. The CDR3 DNA follows: TGTGCCAGCCTCGAAGGGGGCCTCTTCTATGGCTACACCTTC. Variable domain in full (rest from reference TRBV2 and TRBJ1-2): EPEVTQTPSHQVTQMGQEVILRCVPISNHLYFYWYRQILGQKVEFLVSFYNNEISEKSEIFDDQFSVERPDGSNFTLKIRSTKLEDSAMYFCASLEGGLFYGYTFGSGTRLTVV.

The V and J genes are TRBV14 and TRBJ1-1; tentative D call: TRBD1 (5 bases). Germline CDR1 reads SGHDN; CDR2 reads FVKESK. V lost 1 base and J 4 bases, leaving 10 bases between the germline ends. The length of the CDR3 is 14 residues. The CDR3 sequence is CASSQVIQGTEAFF. CDR3 sequence (DNA): TGTGCCAGCAGCCAAGTAATTCAGGGCACTGAAGCTTTCTTT. Full variable domain (outside the CDR3, taken from reference TRBV14 and TRBJ1-1): EAGVTQFPSHSVIEKGQTVTLRCDPISGHDNLYWYRRVMGKEIKFLLHFVKESKQDESGMPNNRFLAERTGGTYSTLKVQPAELEDSGVYFCASSQVIQGTEAFFGQGTRLTVV.

For this clone: This specimen includes other DNA sequences encoding the same CDR3. The J gene is TRBJ2-7, the V gene TRBV5-1; 7 bases match TRBD1. Germline V lookup: CDR1 SGHRS, CDR2 YFSETQ. This CDR3 contains 16 residues. The V gene end was trimmed by 0 bases and the J gene end by 6 bases; junction bases not matched to a gene: 12. The CDR3 DNA follows: TGCGCCAGCAGCTTGGATGGGCAGGGGGAGTTTGGCGAGCAGTACTTC. The encoded protein is CASSLDGQGEFGEQYF. The full variable domain, in which reference TRBV5-1 and TRBJ2-7 provide the parts outside the CDR3, is KAGVTQTPRYLIKTRGQQVTLSCSPISGHRSVSWYQQTPGQGLQFLFEYFSETQRNKGNFPGRFSGRQFSNSRSEMNVSTLELGDSALYLCASSLDGQGEFGEQYFGPGTRLTVT.

V and J are TRBV11-2 and TRBJ1-4, with D perhaps matching TRBD1 (5 bases). Per germline, CDR1 SGHAT and CDR2 FQNNGV. The CDR3 loop spans 15 amino acids. The V end lost 7 bases, the J end lost 8 bases, and 20 bases lay between the germline ends. In DNA, the CDR3 is TGTGCCAGCACCCCGGGGCGGGGGGGATCCGAAAAACTGTTTTTT. Protein: CASTPGRGGSEKLFF.

This clone was found many times. The rearrangement uses TRBV19 and TRBJ1-5; D unresolved. V gave up 5 bases and J gave up 6 bases, with 11 bases separating them. CDR1 and CDR2 (germline): LNHDA, SQIVND (reference sequence). The CDR3 sequence is 13 residues long. The DNA of the CDR3 is TGTGCCAGTAGTGTCGGGGTGAGTCAGCCCCAGCATTTT. Protein: CASSVGVSQPQHF. Drawing the rest from reference TRBV19 and TRBJ1-5, the complete variable domain is DGGITQSPKYLFRKEGQNVTLSCEQNLNHDAMYWYRQDPGQGLRLIYYSQIVNDFQKGDIAEGYSVSREKKESFPLTVTSAQKNPTAFYLCASSVGVSQPQHFGDGTRLSIL.

The V gene is TRBV27, the J gene TRBJ1-4; D possibly corresponds to TRBD1 (5 bases). Trimming cost V 3 bases and J 8 bases, with 10 bases left between them. Germline-derived CDR1 and CDR2 are MNHEY and SMNVEV (reference sequence). The CDR3 is made up of 13 amino acids. The CDR3 is CASSFWGEEKLFF. The CDR3, as DNA: TGTGCCAGCAGTTTTTGGGGGGAAGAAAAACTGTTTTTT.